Shown below are 27 T cell receptor beta chains from a single sample sequenced in a study of T cells in localized non-small cell lung cancer. Clones were read by immunoSEQ multiplex PCR, and TCRdb kept only the in-frame ones, dropping some. Among 24,000 or so clones listed, more than 70% were seen once. The starting material was peripheral blood mononuclear cells, obtained before any cancer treatment. These receptors were taken from a woman aged 40-70 years with stage III lung adenocarcinoma.

The rearrangement links TRBV6-1 to TRBJ2-5; no clear D. Germline values: CDR1 MNHNS, CDR2 SASEGT. Trimming stripped 4 bases from V and 9 bases from J, with 12 bases between. CDR3 length: 12 amino acids. The CDR3 protein is CASSVVDTAQYF. In nucleotides, the CDR3 is TGTGCCAGCAGTGTGGTAGATACGGCCCAGTACTTC.

This clone came up once. This chain connects TRBV4-1 to TRBJ2-6; no definite D call. From germline, CDR1 is MGHRA and CDR2 YSYEKL. Trimming shortened V by 0 bases and J by 0 bases, and 9 bases separated the two germline ends. CDR3 length: 17 amino acids. As DNA, the CDR3 is TGCGCCAGCAGCCAAGATCCGCGGTTCTCTGGGGCCAACGTCCTGACTTTC. It codes for CASSQDPRFSGANVLTF.

The chain links TRBV19 to TRBJ1-2; tentative D call: TRBD1 (5 bases). V lost 4 bases and J lost 5, with 11 bases in between. The germline V gene has CDR1 LNHDA and CDR2 SQIVND (reference sequence). This CDR3 comprises 13 residues. Written as DNA, the CDR3 is TGTGCCAGTAGTACCGGGACGGTTTATGGCTACACCTTC. The encoded protein is CASSTGTVYGYTF.

The CDR3 sequence is CAWSEGWPTNEKLFF. The CDR3 region has the DNA TGTGCCTGGAGTGAGGGGTGGCCTACTAATGAAAAACTGTTTTTT. The chain couples TRBV30 to TRBJ1-4; TRBD1 is a possible D gene (5 bases). The length of the CDR3 is 15 residues. Trimming removed 1 base at V and 2 bases at J, with 11 bases between. CDR1 is GTSNPN, CDR2 SVGIG, per germline (reference sequence).

The chain carries TRBV19 and TRBJ2-1; D might be TRBD1 (5 bases). Trimming took off 6 bases at V and 5 bases at J, with 14 bases between the two ends. The CDR3 is 14 amino acids. Germline values: CDR1 LNHDA, CDR2 SQIVND (reference sequence). The CDR3 coding sequence is TGTGCCAGTAGCAGGGCTTTGACGAACAATGAGCAGTTCTTC. Translated: CASSRALTNNEQFF. Together with reference TRBV19 and TRBJ2-1, the CDR3 gives the full variable domain: DGGITQSPKYLFRKEGQNVTLSCEQNLNHDAMYWYRQDPGQGLRLIYYSQIVNDFQKGDIAEGYSVSREKKESFPLTVTSAQKNPTAFYLCASSRALTNNEQFFGPGTRLTVL.

The J gene is TRBJ2-1, the V gene TRBV27; a weak D match, TRBD2 (6 bases). The CDR3 has 14 residues. Germline V lookup: CDR1 MNHEY, CDR2 SMNVEV (reference sequence). V was trimmed by 8 bases and J by 7 bases, leaving 18 bases between them. The CDR3 sequence is CASCLRRDGNEQFF. The CDR3 nucleotides are TGTGCCAGCTGCTTAAGGCGGGATGGGAATGAGCAGTTCTTC.

The V call is TRBV9, the J call TRBJ2-3; 12 bases agree with TRBD2. In germline, CDR1 is SGDLS, CDR2 YYNGEE. V shed 3 bases, J shed 5 bases, and the junction held 7 bases outside the gene matches. This CDR3 has 16 amino acids. This CDR3 reads CASSGGLAGLQDTQYF. CDR3 nucleotides: TGTGCCAGCAGCGGCGGACTAGCGGGACTTCAAGATACGCAGTATTTT.

The chain combines TRBV6-1 with TRBJ1-2; TRBD1 aligns across 9 bases. This CDR3 comprises 12 residues. With 4 bases clipped from V and 7 bases from J, the junction kept 1 base outside the gene matches. Germline CDR1 reads MNHNS; CDR2 reads SASEGT. The CDR3 here is CASSADRGGYTF. DNA for the CDR3: TGTGCCAGCAGTGCGGACAGGGGTGGCTACACCTTC.

This clone came up once. This chain uses TRBV29-1 with TRBJ1-2; TRBD1 aligns across 8 bases. The length of the CDR3 is 15 residues. CDR1 SQVTM and CDR2 ANQGSEA come from the germline V gene. Unmatched junction bases numbered 17, after V lost 7 bases and J lost 7 bases. The CDR3 region has the DNA TGCAGCGGAAGATTTCCGGGACAGGAATCTGGTGGCTACACCTTC. Its protein product is CSGRFPGQESGGYTF.

The rearrangement joins TRBV9 to TRBJ2-2; TRBD1 matches 10 bases. The CDR3 is made up of 17 amino acids. Germline lookup yields CDR1 SGDLS and CDR2 YYNGEE. Unmatched junction bases numbered 4, after V lost 0 bases and J lost 2 bases. CDR3 DNA sequence: TGTGCCAGCAGCGTAGAGACAGGGGGCGCAAACACCGGGGAGCTGTTTTTT. Encoded protein: CASSVETGGANTGELFF. Using reference TRBV9 and TRBJ2-2 for the parts outside the CDR3, the full variable domain is DSGVTQTPKHLITATGQRVTLRCSPRSGDLSVYWYQQSLDQGLQFLIQYYNGEERAKGNILERFSAQQFPDLHSELNLSSLELGDSALYFCASSVETGGANTGELFFGEGSRLTVL.

V gene TRBV11-2 combines with J gene TRBJ1-2, with D maybe TRBD1 (5 bases). V lost 1 base and J lost 4, with 13 bases in between. CDR1 is SGHAT and CDR2 is FQNNGV in the germline V gene. This CDR3 comprises 15 residues. The CDR3 coding sequence is TGTGCCAGCAGCTTAGTTCAGGGAAGCCTCTATGGCTACACCTTC. It yields the protein CASSLVQGSLYGYTF.

The chain combines TRBV10-1 with TRBJ2-2, with 9 bases that match TRBD1. This CDR3 spans 14 amino acids. V gave up 5 bases and J gave up 8 bases; unmatched junction bases: 6. CDR1 is WNHNN, CDR2 SYGVQD, per germline (reference sequence). The CDR3 protein is CASSSDRGTGELFF. CDR3 nucleotide sequence: TGCGCCAGCAGTTCGGACAGGGGCACAGGGGAGCTGTTTTTT.

This clone was recorded a few times. As the CDR3 is not closed by the conserved phenylalanine or tryptophan, this likely results from a read error. It is unclear where the CDR3 begins or ends on the DNA, so no DNA is shown, and the CDR3 is as TCRdb lists it. The chain has TRBV25-1 and TRBJ2-7; the table calls TRBD2, which could not be checked here. Germline V lookup: CDR1 MGHDK, CDR2 SYGVNS. The CDR3 adds up to 12 amino acids, both ends counted. The CDR3 is CASSGTGTSRAL.

The chain employs TRBV5-6 and TRBJ2-7; 7 nucleotides agree with TRBD2. Looked up from germline, CDR1 is SGHDT and CDR2 is YYEEEE. The CDR3 runs to 14 residues. V was pared by 3 bases and J by 7 bases, with 10 bases of the junction left unmatched. CDR3 in DNA: TGTGCCAGCAGCTCGGACCAGCGGGGCATGGAGCAGTACTTC. It yields the protein CASSSDQRGMEQYF. The variable domain in full, with the rest retrieved from reference TRBV5-6 and TRBJ2-7, is DAGVTQSPTHLIKTRGQQVTLRCSPKSGHDTVSWYQQALGQGPQFIFQYYEEEERQRGNFPDRFSGHQFPNYSSELNVNALLLGDSALYLCASSSDQRGMEQYFGPGTRLTVT.

The chain links TRBV25-1 to TRBJ2-7; D is undetermined. Germline V gene data show CDR1 as MGHDK and CDR2 as SYGVNS. The CDR3 runs 12 residues. Deletions cut 4 bases from V and 1 base from J, with 5 bases between. Written as DNA, the CDR3 is TGTGCCAGCAGTGGGGGATCCTACGAGCAGTACTTC. It is translated as CASSGGSYEQYF.

The chain employs TRBV4-1 and TRBJ2-1; D unclear. V gave up 0 bases and J gave up 7 bases, with 4 bases separating them. Germline V gene lookup returns CDR1 MGHRA and CDR2 YSYEKL. The CDR3 consists of 12 residues. The CDR3 protein is CASSQDGNEQFF. CDR3 bases: TGCGCCAGCAGCCAAGATGGGAATGAGCAGTTCTTC.

The chain couples TRBV9 to TRBJ2-5; D is unclear. The V gene lost 3 bases and the J gene lost 4 bases, with 13 bases spanning the gap. Per the germline V gene, CDR1 is SGDLS and CDR2 is YYNGEE. This CDR3 is built from 14 residues. The CDR3 sequence: CASSEGVSVETQYF. In DNA, the CDR3 is TGTGCCAGCAGCGAGGGCGTTAGTGTAGAGACCCAGTACTTC.

This clone was found once. V is TRBV6-1 and J is TRBJ2-7; 8 bases are a match to TRBD2. Germline-derived CDR1 and CDR2 are MNHNS and SASEGT. CDR3 length: 14 amino acids. V lost 4 bases and J lost 6; bases outside the gene matches: 8. Here the CDR3 reads CASSGLAGPGEQYF. DNA of the CDR3: TGTGCCAGCAGTGGATTAGCGGGACCGGGCGAGCAGTACTTC.

The rearrangement uses TRBV7-9 and TRBJ2-3; possible D gene TRBD1, 5 bases. V dropped 3 bases and J dropped 3 bases, with 10 bases sitting between them. CDR3 size: 14 residues. The germline CDR1 and CDR2 sequences are SEHNR and FQNEAQ (reference sequence). The DNA for the CDR3 is TGTGCCAGCAGCTTGCCGACAGAGACAGATACGCAGTATTTT. Translated: CASSLPTETDTQYF. Variable domain in full (rest from reference TRBV7-9 and TRBJ2-3): DTGVSQNPRHKITKRGQNVTFRCDPISEHNRLYWYRQTLGQGPEFLTYFQNEAQLEKSRLLSDRFSAERPKGSFSTLEIQRTEQGDSAMYLCASSLPTETDTQYFGPGTRLTVL.

V and J are TRBV5-6 and TRBJ2-7; D uncertain. The CDR3 length is 12 residues. With 0 bases removed from V and 4 bases from J, the gap between germline ends came to 5 bases. The germline gives CDR1 SGHDT, CDR2 YYEEEE. This CDR3 reads CASSLGRYEQYF. CDR3 DNA: TGTGCCAGCAGCTTGGGGCGTTACGAGCAGTACTTC.

The chain recombines TRBV2 with TRBJ2-5; possible D gene TRBD1, 6 bases. There are 14 residues in the CDR3. Germline values: CDR1 SNHLY, CDR2 FYNNEI. The V end was cut by 4 bases, the J end by 2 bases, with 11 bases between. The CDR3 sequence: CASSARQVQETQYF. CDR3 DNA sequence: TGTGCCAGCAGTGCGAGACAGGTACAAGAGACCCAGTACTTC.

The V gene is TRBV2, the J gene TRBJ2-5; 9 bases map to TRBD2. Unmatched junction bases numbered 9, after V lost 5 bases and J lost 2 bases. Looked up from germline, CDR1 is SNHLY and CDR2 is FYNNEI. CDR3 size: 16 residues. The CDR3 spells CASSRSGGLVQETQYF. The CDR3 nucleotides are TGTGCCAGCAGTCGAAGCGGGGGGCTTGTACAAGAGACCCAGTACTTC.

V gene TRBV5-6 combines with J gene TRBJ1-3; D gene unclear. The V gene lost 4 bases and the J gene lost 2 bases, with 16 bases spanning the gap. There are 16 residues in the CDR3. Germline V lookup: CDR1 SGHDT, CDR2 YYEEEE. CDR3 loop: CASSPAWMKAGNTIYF. The CDR3 DNA reads as TGTGCCAGCAGCCCCGCCTGGATGAAGGCTGGAAACACCATATATTTT.

The CDR3 nucleotides read TGTGCCAGCAGCTTGGGGGGGGCTAGCGCCTACAATGAGCAGTTCTTC. Amino acid sequence: CASSLGGASAYNEQFF. This chain joins TRBV5-4 and TRBJ2-1; D possibly matches TRBD1 or TRBD2 (6 bases each). Germline V gene data show CDR1 as SGHNT and CDR2 as YYREEE (reference sequence). Deletions cut 0 bases from V and 2 bases from J, with 12 bases between. The CDR3 sequence is 16 residues long.

The chain recombines TRBV4-1 with TRBJ1-1, with D maybe TRBD1 (5 bases). Trimming took off 0 bases at V and 6 bases at J, with 23 bases between the two ends. Germline lookup yields CDR1 MGHRA and CDR2 YSYEKL. The CDR3 is made up of 18 amino acids. The CDR3 bases are TGCGCCAGCAGCCAAGATCTCGGGGGTAGCCTATGGAGGCCTGAAGCTTTCTTT. Translating it yields CASSQDLGGSLWRPEAFF.

V is TRBV10-3 and J is TRBJ1-5; D perhaps matches TRBD1 (6 bases). The CDR3 extends over 14 amino acids. Deletions cut 10 bases from V and 6 bases from J, with 19 bases between. CDR1 ENHRY and CDR2 SYGVKD come from the germline V gene. The CDR3 DNA sequence: TGTGCCACAGATGACCCAGGGGCGGTTCAGCCCCAGCATTTT. Translating gives CATDDPGAVQPQHF.

V usage is TRBV10-1 and J usage is TRBJ2-3; perhaps TRBD1 as D (5 bases). This CDR3 comprises 14 residues. V lost 2 bases to trimming and J lost 9 bases, with 15 bases between them. The germline V gene encodes CDR1 WNHNN and CDR2 SYGVQD (reference sequence). The CDR3 region has the DNA TGCGCCAGCAGTGAGGCAGGGTCAGGAGCGACGCAGTATTTT. Translated, it gives CASSEAGSGATQYF.